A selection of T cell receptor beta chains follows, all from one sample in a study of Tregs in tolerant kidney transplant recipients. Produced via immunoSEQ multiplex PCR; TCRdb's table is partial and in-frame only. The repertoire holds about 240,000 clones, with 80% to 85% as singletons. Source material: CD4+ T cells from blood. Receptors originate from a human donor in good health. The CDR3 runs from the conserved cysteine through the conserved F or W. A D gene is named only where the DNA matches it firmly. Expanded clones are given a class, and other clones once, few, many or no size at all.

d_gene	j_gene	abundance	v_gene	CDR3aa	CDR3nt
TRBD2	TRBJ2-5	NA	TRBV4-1	CASSRDRGGGATRETQYF	TGCGCCAGCAGCCGAGATAGGGGCGGGGGGGCGACGCGGGAGACCCAGTACTTC
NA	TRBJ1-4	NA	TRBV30	CAWSPLQGILFF	TGTGCCTGGAGTCCACTTCAGGGAATACTGTTTTTT
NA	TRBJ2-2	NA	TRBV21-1	CASSTRTTGTSGSGTGELFF	TGTGCCAGCAGCACCCGGACGACGGGGACTAGCGGGAGCGGGACCGGGGAGCTGTTTTTT
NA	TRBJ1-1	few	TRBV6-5	CASSYETAIGAEAFF	TGTGCCAGCAGTTACGAGACAGCCATTGGGGCTGAAGCTTTCTTT
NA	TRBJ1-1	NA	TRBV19	CASSIGGAGRRAFF	TGTGCCAGTAGTATAGGTGGGGCAGGGAGGCGAGCTTTCTTT
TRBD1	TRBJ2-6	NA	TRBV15	CATSRFSPGQGFSGANVLTF	TGTGCCACCAGCAGATTCTCCCCGGGACAGGGCTTCTCTGGGGCCAACGTCCTGACTTTC
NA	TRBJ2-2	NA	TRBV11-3	CASSPPDGGELFF	TGTGCCAGCAGCCCCCCGGACGGAGGGGAGCTGTTTTTT
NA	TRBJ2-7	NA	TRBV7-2	CASSYSLGRSSYEQYF	TGTGCCAGCAGCTACTCACTTGGACGGTCCTCCTACGAGCAGTACTTC
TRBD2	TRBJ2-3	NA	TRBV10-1	CASSGDLTSGGSTDTQYF	TGCGCCAGCAGTGGAGATCTAACTAGCGGGGGAAGCACAGATACGCAGTATTTT
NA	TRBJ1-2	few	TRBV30	CAWSVRQGLDTF	TGTGCCTGGAGTGTAAGGCAGGGACTGGACACCTTC
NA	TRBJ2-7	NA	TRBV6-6	CASRRDGSSYEQYF	TGTGCCAGCAGACGGGACGGTTCCTCCTACGAGCAGTACTTC
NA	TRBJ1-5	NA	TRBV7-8	CASSDWGSSNQPQHF	TGTGCCAGCAGCGATTGGGGTAGCAGCAATCAGCCCCAGCATTTT
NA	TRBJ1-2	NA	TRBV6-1	CASSPTGSNYGYTF	TGTGCCAGCAGTCCCACAGGATCTAACTATGGCTACACCTTC
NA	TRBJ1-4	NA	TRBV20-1	CSARVPEKLFF	TGCAGTGCTAGAGTACCTGAAAAACTGTTTTTT
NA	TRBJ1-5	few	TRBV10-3	CAISETQISNQPQHF	TGTGCCATCAGTGAGACACAGATCAGCAATCAGCCCCAGCATTTT
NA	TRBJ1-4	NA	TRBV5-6	CASSPRGGSSREKLFF	TGTGCCAGCAGCCCTCGTGGGGGCTCCTCGAGGGAAAAACTGTTTTTT
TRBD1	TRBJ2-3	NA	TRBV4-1	CASSQHGTGGTDTQYF	TGCGCCAGCAGCCAGCACGGGACAGGGGGCACAGATACGCAGTATTTT
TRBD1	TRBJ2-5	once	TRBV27	CASSPGTGGIFENQETQYF	TGTGCCAGCAGTCCGGGGACAGGGGGGATTTTTGAGAATCAAGAGACCCAGTACTTC
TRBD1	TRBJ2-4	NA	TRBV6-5	CASTRTGRNIQYF	TGTGCCAGCACTCGGACAGGGAGAAACATTCAGTACTTC
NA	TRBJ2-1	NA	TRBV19	CASSTGRIGNEQFF	TGTGCCAGTAGTACGGGTAGGATTGGGAATGAGCAGTTCTTC
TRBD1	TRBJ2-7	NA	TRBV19	CASSTSGTGPYEQYF	TGTGCCAGTAGTACTTCCGGGACAGGGCCCTACGAGCAGTACTTC
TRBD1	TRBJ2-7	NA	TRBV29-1	CSVVTGAYEQYF	TGCAGCGTGGTTACAGGGGCCTACGAGCAGTACTTC
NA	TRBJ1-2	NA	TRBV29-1	CSVDPPGDGYTF	TGCAGCGTTGACCCCCCAGGGGATGGCTACACCTTC
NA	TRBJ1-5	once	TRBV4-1	CASSQGWGSSNQPQHF	TGCGCCAGCAGCCAAGGCTGGGGAAGCAGCAATCAGCCCCAGCATTTT
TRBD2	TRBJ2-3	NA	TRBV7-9	CASSSGLAGTDTQYF	TGTGCCAGCAGCTCGGGACTAGCGGGAACAGATACGCAGTATTTT
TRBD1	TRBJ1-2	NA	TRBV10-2	CASRGTGGSFGYTF	TGCGCCAGCAGGGGTACAGGGGGAAGTTTTGGCTACACCTTC
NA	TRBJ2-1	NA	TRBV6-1	CASSVSYNEQFF	TGTGCCAGCAGTGTCTCCTACAATGAGCAGTTCTTC
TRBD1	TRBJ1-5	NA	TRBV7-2	CASSLATGRNQPQHF	TGTGCCAGCAGCTTGGCGACAGGGCGCAATCAGCCCCAGCATTTT
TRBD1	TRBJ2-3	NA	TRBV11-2	CASSPDRGDTQYF	TGTGCCAGCAGCCCGGACAGGGGAGATACGCAGTATTTT
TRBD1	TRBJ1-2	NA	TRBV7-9	CASSSTQTGSGYTF	TGTGCCAGCAGCTCAACTCAGACAGGGTCTGGCTACACCTTC
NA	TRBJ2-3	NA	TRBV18	CASSPPATDTQYF	TGTGCCAGCTCACCACCGGCAACAGATACGCAGTATTTT
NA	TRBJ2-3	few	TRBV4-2	CASSQVDTQYF	TGTGCCAGCAGCCAAGTAGATACGCAGTATTTT
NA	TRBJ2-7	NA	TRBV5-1	CASSYGGGSYEQYF	TGCGCCAGCAGCTACGGAGGGGGCTCCTACGAGCAGTACTTC
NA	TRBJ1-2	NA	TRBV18	CASSPPFYGTNYGYTF	TGTGCCAGCTCACCCCCCTTCTACGGAACTAACTATGGCTACACCTTC
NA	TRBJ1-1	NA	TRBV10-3	CAINSGLGNTEAFF	TGTGCCATCAACTCAGGGTTGGGGAACACTGAAGCTTTCTTT
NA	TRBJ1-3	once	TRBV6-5	CASSYSRSSGNTIYF	TGTGCCAGCAGTTACTCGAGGAGCTCTGGAAACACCATATATTTT
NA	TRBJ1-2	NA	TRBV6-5	CASSESRHLYGYTF	TGTGCCAGCAGTGAAAGTAGACACCTCTATGGCTACACCTTC
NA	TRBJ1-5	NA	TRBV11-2	CASSLEGDQPQHF	TGTGCCAGCAGCTTAGAGGGTGATCAGCCCCAGCATTTT
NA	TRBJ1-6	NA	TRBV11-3	CASSSARTNSPLHF	TGTGCCAGCAGCTCCGCGCGGACGAATTCACCCCTCCACTTT
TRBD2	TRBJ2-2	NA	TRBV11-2	CASSPRLAGGPRELFF	TGTGCCAGCAGCCCCCGACTAGCGGGGGGGCCAAGGGAGCTGTTTTTT
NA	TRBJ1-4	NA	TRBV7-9	CASSLDGLANEKLFF	TGTGCCAGCAGCTTAGACGGGTTGGCTAATGAAAAACTGTTTTTT
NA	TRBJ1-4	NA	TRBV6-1	CASTSGTSDEKLFF	TGTGCCAGCACTTCCGGGACATCGGATGAAAAACTGTTTTTT
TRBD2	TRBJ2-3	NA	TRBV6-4	CASSDHSGSADTQYF	TGTGCCAGCAGTGATCATAGCGGGAGTGCAGATACGCAGTATTTT
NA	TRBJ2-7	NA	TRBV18	CASSPGRYEQYF	TGTGCCAGCTCCCCGGGAAGGTACGAGCAGTACTTC
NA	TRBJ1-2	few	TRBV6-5	CASSYSIQGGAWGYTF	TGTGCCAGCAGTTACTCTATCCAGGGAGGTGCGTGGGGCTACACCTTC
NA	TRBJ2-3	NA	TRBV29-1	CSALGAGRTDTQYF	TGCAGCGCGCTAGGGGCAGGACGCACAGATACGCAGTATTTT
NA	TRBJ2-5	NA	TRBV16	CASSQSRTETQYF	TGTGCCAGCAGCCAATCGCGAACGGAGACCCAGTACTTC
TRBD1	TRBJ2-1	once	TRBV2	CADRQGEEQFF	TGTGCCGACAGACAGGGCGAAGAGCAGTTCTTC
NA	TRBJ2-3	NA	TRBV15	CATSRDKGYSDTQYF	TGTGCCACCAGCAGAGATAAGGGTTATTCAGATACGCAGTATTTT
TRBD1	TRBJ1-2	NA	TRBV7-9	CASSFGTVVRGKDGYTF	TGTGCCAGCAGCTTCGGGACAGTTGTAAGAGGCAAGGATGGCTACACCTTC
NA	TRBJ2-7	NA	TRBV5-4	CASSSRAGFEYEQYF	TGTGCCAGCAGCTCCAGGGCGGGTTTTGAGTACGAGCAGTACTTC
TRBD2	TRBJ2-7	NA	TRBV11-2	CASSLGLAEGYGQYF	TGTGCCAGCAGCTTAGGACTAGCGGAGGGTTATGGGCAGTACTTC
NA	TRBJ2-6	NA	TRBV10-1	CASSGGSGANVLTF	TGCGCCAGCAGTGGGGGCTCTGGGGCCAACGTCCTGACTTTC
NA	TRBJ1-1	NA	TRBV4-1	CASSQDSGPRRVF	TGCGCCAGCAGCCAAGATAGCGGACCCCGTCGCGTCTTT
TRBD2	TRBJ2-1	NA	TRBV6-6	CASNPLAGGLNEQFF	TGTGCCAGCAACCCACTAGCGGGAGGGCTTAATGAGCAGTTCTTC
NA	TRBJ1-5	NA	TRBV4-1	CASSQGTAAGNQPQHF	TGCGCCAGCAGCCAGGGGACGGCTGCAGGAAATCAGCCCCAGCATTTT
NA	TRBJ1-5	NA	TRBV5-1	CASSRDSGDQPQHF	TGCGCCAGCAGCCGAGATAGTGGGGATCAGCCCCAGCATTTT
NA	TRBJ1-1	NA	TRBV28	CASMDSRRAFF	TGTGCCAGCATGGATAGTCGCCGAGCTTTCTTT
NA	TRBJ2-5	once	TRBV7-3	CASSLAGVGQTQYF	TGTGCCAGCAGCTTAGCAGGTGTTGGTCAGACCCAGTACTTC